The 15 T cell receptor beta chains below all came from one sample that was sequenced in a study of shared clonotypes between healthy human individuals. TCRdb's copy holds only in-frame clones and misses some; the assay was immunoSEQ multiplex PCR. The data contain 2.3 million or so clones, more than 80% of them seen just once; the ten biggest clones take up around 0.4%. The sequencing sample was made of naive CD4+ T cells from PBMCs. As to subset: CD45RA+ positively selected. The receptor set was obtained from a young man in good health. Some clones in this sample may be carry-over from other donors' samples.

The chain carries TRBV7-6 and TRBJ2-3; 13 bases line up with TRBD2. After removal of 1 base from V and 5 bases from J, the junction contained 3 bases not matched to a gene. Germline CDR1 reads SGHVS; CDR2 reads FNYEAQ. The length of the CDR3 is 16 residues. CDR3 amino acids: CASSLGRLAGGDTQYF. Written as DNA, the CDR3 is TGTGCCAGCAGCTTAGGAAGACTAGCGGGAGGAGATACGCAGTATTTT.

This CDR3 is CASRPGPHGYEQYF. CDR3 coding DNA: TGTGCCAGCCGGCCCGGGCCTCATGGGTACGAGCAGTACTTC. V is TRBV11-2 and J is TRBJ2-7, with unresolved D. Germline V lookup: CDR1 SGHAT, CDR2 FQNNGV. This CDR3 is built from 14 residues. V shed 8 bases and J shed 4 bases, with 18 bases lying between them.

This chain connects TRBV5-1 to TRBJ2-1; the match to TRBD2 covers 11 bases. CDR3 size: 15 residues. The V segment lost 0 bases and the J segment 9 bases; nucleotides outside the gene matches: 5. The germline CDR1 and CDR2 sequences are SGHRS and YFSETQ. The chain's CDR3 is CASSLGLAGWVEQFF. The CDR3 DNA reads as TGCGCCAGCAGCTTGGGACTAGCGGGGTGGGTTGAGCAGTTCTTC.

Details on this clone: Other nucleotide sequences from this sample produce the same CDR3. V and J are TRBV2 and TRBJ2-3; D unclear. Deletions cut 1 base from V and 3 bases from J, with 8 bases between. This CDR3 contains 14 residues. Looked up from germline, CDR1 is SNHLY and CDR2 is FYNNEI. The CDR3 here is CASSEVLGTDTQYF. DNA of the CDR3: TGTGCCAGCAGTGAAGTCCTGGGAACAGATACGCAGTATTTT.

The chain has TRBV18 and TRBJ2-5, with D hard to call. Germline lookup yields CDR1 KGHSH and CDR2 LQKENI. There are 14 residues in the CDR3. Trimming shortened V by 2 bases and J by 7 bases, and 14 bases separated the two germline ends. Here the CDR3 reads CASSPSDPARTQYF. CDR3 in DNA: TGTGCCAGCTCACCATCAGACCCTGCAAGGACCCAGTACTTC.

The gene calls are TRBV11-3 and TRBJ2-1; 12 bases match TRBD1. The ends lost 4 bases at V and 10 bases at J; junction bases unmatched: 8. The CDR3 consists of 15 residues. The germline CDR1 and CDR2 sequences are SGHNT and YENEEA. CDR3 sequence (DNA): TGTGCCAGCAGCTCGGGACAGGGGGCTTCGGTAGAGCAGTTCTTC. Its translation: CASSSGQGASVEQFF.

This clone was seen a single time. The chain joins TRBV14 to TRBJ1-1; D possibly corresponds to TRBD1 (6 bases). Trimming took 0 bases from V and 5 from J, leaving 10 bases between them. This CDR3 has 14 residues. In germline, CDR1 is SGHDN, CDR2 FVKESK. The CDR3 nucleotides read TGTGCCAGCAGCCAAGACACAGGGATAACTGAAGCTTTCTTT. Translation: CASSQDTGITEAFF.

J is TRBJ2-7 and V is TRBV10-3, with TRBD1 as a possible D gene (5 bases). CDR1 ENHRY and CDR2 SYGVKD come from the germline V gene. The CDR3 is made up of 14 amino acids. Trimming pared 4 bases from V and 4 bases from J, leaving 14 bases between. This chain's CDR3 is CAISATRVPYEQYF. The CDR3 DNA is TGTGCCATCAGTGCCACCAGGGTACCGTACGAGCAGTACTTC.

The J gene is TRBJ2-7, the V gene TRBV28; 10 bases fit TRBD2. This CDR3 contains 16 residues. Germline CDR1 MDHEN, CDR2 SYDVKM. Trimming removed 5 bases from V and 2 bases from J; junction bases left unmatched: 9. CDR3 sequence (DNA): TGTGCCAGCAGTCGTCTTCGGACTAGCGGAACCTACGAGCAGTACTTC. Translated: CASSRLRTSGTYEQYF.

The V gene is TRBV18, the J gene TRBJ2-1; D is possibly TRBD2 (5 bases). CDR3 size: 15 residues. The germline V gene encodes CDR1 KGHSH and CDR2 LQKENI. V was shortened by 9 bases and J by 0 bases, with 15 bases between the two germline ends. The CDR3 sequence is CASAVSVSSYNEQFF. The CDR3 DNA reads TGTGCCAGTGCTGTTAGCGTAAGCTCCTACAATGAGCAGTTCTTC.

On this clone itself: The same CDR3 arises from other DNA sequences in this sample as well. This sequence joins TRBV5-1 and TRBJ2-3; D is perhaps TRBD1 or TRBD2 (5 bases each). The V and J ends lost 1 base and 1 base respectively, with 7 bases between them. The germline CDR1 and CDR2 sequences are SGHRS and YFSETQ. The CDR3 contains 14 residues. The CDR3 sequence is CASSLMGGTDTQYF. Here the CDR3 DNA reads TGCGCCAGCAGCTTGATGGGGGGCACAGATACGCAGTATTTT.

This clone showed up just a few times. The chain carries TRBV5-5 and TRBJ1-5; D ambiguous. The V and J ends lost 4 bases and 3 bases respectively, with 8 bases between them. The germline V gene encodes CDR1 SGHKS and CDR2 YYEKEE (reference sequence). The CDR3 contains 13 residues. The CDR3 DNA reads TGTGCCAGCAGCCGCATAGACAATCAGCCCCAGCATTTT. Its translation is CASSRIDNQPQHF.

This rearrangement joins TRBV6-1 to TRBJ1-2; D ambiguous. Germline CDR1 and CDR2: MNHNS and SASEGT. The V and J ends lost 8 bases and 3 bases respectively, with 13 bases between them. The CDR3 consists of 13 residues. This chain's CDR3 is CASGRGQYYGYTF. In nucleotides, the CDR3 is TGTGCCAGCGGTAGAGGGCAGTACTATGGCTACACCTTC.

The gene calls are TRBV6-1 and TRBJ2-7; possibly TRBD2 for D (6 bases). Germline loops: CDR1 MNHNS, CDR2 SASEGT. This CDR3 has 15 amino acids. Trimming left V 6 bases short and J 0 bases short, with 15 bases between. As DNA, the CDR3 is TGTGCCAGCAGCGACCCGACGGGAGTCTCCTACGAGCAGTACTTC. This codes for CASSDPTGVSYEQYF.

The genes are TRBV5-4 and TRBJ2-2, with TRBD2 as a possible D gene (6 bases). The CDR3 is made up of 16 amino acids. V lost 3 bases to trimming and J lost 0 bases, with 12 bases between them. CDR1 and CDR2 from the germline V gene are SGHNT and YYREEE (reference sequence). CDR3 region: CASSSGLLTNTGELFF. Written as DNA, the CDR3 is TGTGCCAGCAGCTCGGGACTTCTTACGAACACCGGGGAGCTGTTTTTT. Full variable domain (outside the CDR3, taken from reference TRBV5-4 and TRBJ2-2): ETGVTQSPTHLIKTRGQQVTLRCSSQSGHNTVSWYQQALGQGPQFIFQYYREEENGRGNFPPRFSGLQFPNYSSELNVNALELDDSALYLCASSSGLLTNTGELFFGEGSRLTVL.